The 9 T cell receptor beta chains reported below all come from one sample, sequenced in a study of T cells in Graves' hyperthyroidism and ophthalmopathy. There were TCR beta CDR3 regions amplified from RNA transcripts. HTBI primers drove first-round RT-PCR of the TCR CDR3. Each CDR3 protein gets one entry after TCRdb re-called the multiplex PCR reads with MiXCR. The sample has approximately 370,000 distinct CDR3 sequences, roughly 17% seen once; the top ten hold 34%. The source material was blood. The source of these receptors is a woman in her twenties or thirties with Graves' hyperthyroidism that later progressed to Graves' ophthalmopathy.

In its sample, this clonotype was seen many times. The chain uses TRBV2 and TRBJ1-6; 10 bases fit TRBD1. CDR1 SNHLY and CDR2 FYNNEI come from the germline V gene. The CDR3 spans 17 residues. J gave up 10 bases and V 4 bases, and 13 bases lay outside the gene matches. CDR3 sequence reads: CASSAANSGQGRSPLHF. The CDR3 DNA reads TGTGCCAGCAGTGCCGCGAACTCGGGACAGGGGCGCTCACCCCTCCACTTT.

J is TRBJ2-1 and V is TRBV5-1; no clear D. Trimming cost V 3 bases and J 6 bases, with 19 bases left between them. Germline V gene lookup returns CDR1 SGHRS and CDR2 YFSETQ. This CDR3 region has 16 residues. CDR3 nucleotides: TGCGCCAGCAGCTCCCCCCCGAATGAGAATCCCAATGAGCAGTTCTTC. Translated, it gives CASSSPPNENPNEQFF.

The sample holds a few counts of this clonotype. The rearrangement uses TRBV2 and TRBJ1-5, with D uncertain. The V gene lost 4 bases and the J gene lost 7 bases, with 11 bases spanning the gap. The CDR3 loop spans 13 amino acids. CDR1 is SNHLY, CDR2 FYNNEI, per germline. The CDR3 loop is CASSGRVRQPQHF. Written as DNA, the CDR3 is TGTGCCAGCAGTGGGAGGGTCCGGCAGCCCCAGCATTTT.

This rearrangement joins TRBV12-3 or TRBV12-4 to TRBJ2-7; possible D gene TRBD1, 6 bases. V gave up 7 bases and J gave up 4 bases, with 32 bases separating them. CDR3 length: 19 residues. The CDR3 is CASKAGDGARFPPGYEQYF. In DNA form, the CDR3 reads TGTGCCAGCAAGGCAGGGGATGGAGCTAGGTTCCCACCGGGGTACGAGCAGTACTTC.

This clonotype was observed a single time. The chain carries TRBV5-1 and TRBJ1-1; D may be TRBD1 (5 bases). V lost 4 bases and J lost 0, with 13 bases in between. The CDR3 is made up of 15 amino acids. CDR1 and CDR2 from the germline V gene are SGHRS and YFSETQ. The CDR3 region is CASSGGRTLNTEAFF. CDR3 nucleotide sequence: TGCGCCAGCAGCGGGGGACGGACCCTGAACACTGAAGCTTTCTTT.

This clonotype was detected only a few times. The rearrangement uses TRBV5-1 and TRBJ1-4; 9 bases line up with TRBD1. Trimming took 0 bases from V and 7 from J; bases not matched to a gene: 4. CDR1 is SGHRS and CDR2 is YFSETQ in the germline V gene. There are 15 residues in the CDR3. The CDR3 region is CASSLVGTGTEKLFF. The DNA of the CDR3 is TGCGCCAGCAGCTTGGTTGGGACAGGGACTGAAAAACTGTTTTTT.

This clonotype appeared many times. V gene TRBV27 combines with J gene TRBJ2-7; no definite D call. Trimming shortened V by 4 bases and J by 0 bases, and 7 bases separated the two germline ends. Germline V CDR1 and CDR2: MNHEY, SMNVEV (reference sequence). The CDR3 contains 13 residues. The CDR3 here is CASSWVPSYEQYF. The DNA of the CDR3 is TGTGCCAGCAGTTGGGTACCCTCCTACGAGCAGTACTTC.

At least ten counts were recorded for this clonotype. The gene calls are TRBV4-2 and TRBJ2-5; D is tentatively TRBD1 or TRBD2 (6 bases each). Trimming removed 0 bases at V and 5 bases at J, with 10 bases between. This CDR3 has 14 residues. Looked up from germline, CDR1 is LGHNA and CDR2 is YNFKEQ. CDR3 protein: CASSQEGGRETQYF. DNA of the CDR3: TGTGCCAGCAGCCAAGAAGGGGGGCGCGAGACCCAGTACTTC.

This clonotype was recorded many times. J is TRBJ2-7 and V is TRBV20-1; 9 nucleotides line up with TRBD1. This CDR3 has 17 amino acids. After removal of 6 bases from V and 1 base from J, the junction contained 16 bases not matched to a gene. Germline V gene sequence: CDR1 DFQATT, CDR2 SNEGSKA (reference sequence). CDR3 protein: CSASVGGVGTGSYEQYF. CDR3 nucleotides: TGCAGTGCGTCAGTGGGCGGCGTCGGGACAGGGTCCTACGAGCAGTACTTC.